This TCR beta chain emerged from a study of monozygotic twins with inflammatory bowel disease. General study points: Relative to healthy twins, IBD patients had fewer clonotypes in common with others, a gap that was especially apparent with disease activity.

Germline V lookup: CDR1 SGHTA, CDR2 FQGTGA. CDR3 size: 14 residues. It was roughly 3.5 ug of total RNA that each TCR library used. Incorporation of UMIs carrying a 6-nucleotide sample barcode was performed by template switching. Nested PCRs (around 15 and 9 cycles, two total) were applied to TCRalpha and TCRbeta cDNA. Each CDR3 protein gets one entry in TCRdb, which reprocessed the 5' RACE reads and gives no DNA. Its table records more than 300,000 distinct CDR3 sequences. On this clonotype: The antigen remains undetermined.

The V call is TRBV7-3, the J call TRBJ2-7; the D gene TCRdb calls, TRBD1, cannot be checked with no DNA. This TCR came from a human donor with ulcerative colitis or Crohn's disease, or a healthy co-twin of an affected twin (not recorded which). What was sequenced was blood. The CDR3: CASSFAGGDYEQYF.